This T cell receptor beta chain stems from a study of blood T cell repertoires in COVID-19 (dated by TCRdb to between 2020 and 2021). At the level of the whole study: Collaborator samples came from the United States, Italy and Spain and covered acute and convalescent phases of COVID-19. The material from the prospective study consisted of cDNA or gDNA derived from T cells, B-cell-depleted T cells, or PBMCs. Subjects who had been exposed to COVID-19, were actively infected with it, or had recovered from it provided the deeply sampled blood TCRbeta repertoires that made up the dataset. The repertoires were released in a freely available public database intended as a resource for research on the immune response to SARS-CoV-2. The samples were drawn from the first 160 participants of the ongoing ImmuneRACE study and from some 1,300 subjects provided by 6 global collaborators. A de-identified subject ID, COVID-19 status, age in years and sex were almost always included in the sample metadata. Where available, HLA class I and class II types were obtained from metadata supplied by the sample provider rather than from assay-based typing. Broad study findings and their caveats: The quantity of clinical and demographic metadata differed by source and by participant and was supplied without curation.

The germline V gene encodes CDR1 LNHDA and CDR2 SQIVND (reference sequence). Relative to germline, V is missing 4 bases and J is missing 4 bases, with 6 bases of the junction outside any gene match. From its cysteine to its phenylalanine, the CDR3 spans 15 amino acids. The sequence is cut down to CDR3 DNA, 45 bases in frame from base 1. In the case of this clone: The clone's antigen remains unknown. Base qualities are not provided; no much larger clone lies one nucleotide away.

TCRbeta CDR3 regions were amplified from genomic DNA by means of the immunoSEQ Assay, a bias-controlled multiplex PCR. On the study's bioinformatics: The number of nucleated cells in each sample was estimated from the amplification of reference gene primers within the assay. To quantify the absolute abundance of each unique TCRbeta CDR3 rearrangement, sequence reads were collapsed and filtered. For each sample, productive Simpson clonality was calculated by taking the square root of Simpson's diversity index across productive rearrangements. TCRdb mirrors the immuneACCESS table, restricted to in-frame sequences. Some clones are absent from its copies; in checked studies, under half trace to an unresolved V gene, and the reason for the others is unknown. The V and J calls and clone size come from that table; D and trimming were worked out from the DNA. In this sample the table shows approximately 69,000 clones, 90% of which occur a single time. About 5% of the sample is in the top ten clones.

Whole blood was collected in K2EDTA tubes by collaborating institutions according to the institutions' own protocols. For TCRbeta analysis, collaborators shipped samples in one of three forms: frozen whole blood, isolated PBMCs, or DNA extracted from either of those sample types. This clonotype originated in a man aged 45-65 years with acute or convalescent COVID-19. Sequencing used peripheral blood. The V gene is TRBV19 and the J gene is TRBJ2-1; 8 central bases correspond to TRBD2. The DNA sequence follows: TGTGCCAGTAGTACCCGGGGGGGGGCATACAATGAGCAGTTCTTC. Protein translation: CASSTRGGAYNEQFF.